A single sample gave rise to the 30 T cell receptor beta chains below, sequenced in a study of cytomegalovirus exposure and HLA in healthy donors. The study ran its PCR with 60 Vbeta and 13 Jbeta primers. This table comes from immunoSEQ multiplex PCR, and its TCRdb copy is limited to in-frame clones, with some not included. The sample shows 130,000 or so clones, under 80% of them seen only once. The specimen was PBMCs. These receptors originate from a man younger than 35 in good health and CMV-seropositive.

This clone appeared a few times. The V call is TRBV7-6, the J call TRBJ1-1; D remains unclear. Trimming shortened V by 1 base and J by 4 bases, and 19 bases separated the two germline ends. This CDR3 comprises 17 residues. Per germline, CDR1 SGHVS and CDR2 FNYEAQ. The CDR3 bases are TGTGCCAGCAGCTTAGAGACGGGAGAGGTTTCTGGCACTGAAGCTTTCTTT. This codes for CASSLETGEVSGTEAFF.

The chain employs TRBV7-9 and TRBJ2-7; 7 nucleotides match TRBD2. The CDR3 loop spans 13 amino acids. V lost 6 bases to trimming and J lost 3 bases; unmatched junction nucleotides: 5. Germline V gives CDR1 SEHNR, CDR2 FQNEAQ (reference sequence). The CDR3 protein is CASSQGGYYEQYF. In DNA, the CDR3 is TGTGCCAGCAGTCAGGGAGGGTACTACGAGCAGTACTTC.

The chain carries TRBV6-6 and TRBJ1-6; possible D gene TRBD1, 6 bases. V lost 0 bases and J lost 13, with 19 bases in between. The CDR3 is 16 residues long. CDR1 MNHNY and CDR2 SVGAGI come from the germline V gene (reference sequence). The CDR3 nucleotides read TGTGCCAGCAGTTACTCGAGGGACATATCTAATATTCCCCTCCACTTT. It yields the protein CASSYSRDISNIPLHF.

The chain combines TRBV21-1 with TRBJ1-4; whether TRBD1, the table's D call, matches the DNA was not checked. TRBV21-1 is recorded as a pseudogene. The CDR3 length is 18 residues. Here the CDR3 reads CASCRQGETSEINEKLFF. CDR3 in DNA: TGTGCCAGCTGTCGGCAGGGCGAGACCTCTGAAATTAATGAAAAACTGTTTTTT.

The chain joins TRBV27 to TRBJ2-7; TRBD1 is a possible D gene (6 bases). CDR3 size: 14 residues. The ends were cut back, 6 bases at V and 3 bases at J, with 15 bases in the middle. Germline V lookup: CDR1 MNHEY, CDR2 SMNVEV (reference sequence). The CDR3 is CASSPTGFSYEQYF. The CDR3 nucleotides read TGTGCCAGCAGCCCAACAGGGTTTAGCTACGAGCAGTACTTC.

This clone came up a few times. This sequence joins TRBV28 and TRBJ1-5, with TRBD1 matching 7 bases. The CDR3 covers 12 residues. V was pared by 5 bases and J by 11 bases, with 6 bases of the junction left unmatched. Germline V CDR1 and CDR2: MDHEN, SYDVKM. CDR3 DNA sequence: TGTGCCAGCAGTAAACAGGGGATTACCCAGCATTTT. Encoded protein: CASSKQGITQHF.

The V gene is TRBV10-3, the J gene TRBJ1-2, with 12 positions matching TRBD1. V shed 6 bases and J 4 bases; nucleotides not matched to a gene: 6. Germline V gene data show CDR1 as ENHRY and CDR2 as SYGVKD. This CDR3 has 15 residues. The CDR3 loop reads CAISGGQGAPYGYTF. CDR3 sequence (DNA): TGTGCCATCAGCGGGGGACAGGGGGCACCCTATGGCTACACCTTC.

In regard to this clone: At one end, the junction sequence differs from germline, possibly due to a read error. The gene calls are TRBV7-7 and TRBJ2-5; the D gene is possibly TRBD1 (5 bases). CDR3 size: 15 residues. Germline V CDR1 and CDR2: SSHAT, FNYEAQ (reference sequence). CDR3 nucleotide sequence: TGTGCTAGCAGACGACTGGACACGATGGGAGAGACCCAGTACTTC. Translation gives CASRRLDTMGETQYF.

This clone was seen only once. The chain is built from TRBV5-5 and TRBJ1-2; TRBD1 matches 9 bases. J gave up 5 bases and V 4 bases, and 6 bases lay outside the gene matches. The CDR3 spans 14 residues. The V gene's germline CDR1 is SGHKS and CDR2 YYEKEE (reference sequence). The CDR3 DNA reads as TGTGCCAGCAGCCTAAGGACAGGGGTGTATGGCTACACCTTC. Translated, it gives CASSLRTGVYGYTF.

The V call is TRBV6-6, the J call TRBJ2-2; D uncertain. Trimming took off 6 bases at V and 10 bases at J, with 12 bases between the two ends. CDR3 length equals 12 residues. Germline-derived CDR1 and CDR2 are MNHNY and SVGAGI (reference sequence). CDR3 sequence reads: CASRLSSEELFF. In DNA, the CDR3 is TGTGCCAGCAGACTCAGCAGCGAGGAGCTGTTTTTT.

This clone was counted between two and nine times. The chain is built from TRBV6-5 and TRBJ1-1; TRBD1 might be the D (5 bases). This CDR3 region has 13 residues. CDR1 is MNHEY and CDR2 is SVGAGI in the germline V gene. Between the trimmed V and J ends, which lost 8 bases and 4 bases, there was a span of 14 bases. CDR3 protein: CASFAPGGTEAFF. The CDR3 bases are TGTGCCAGCTTCGCCCCGGGGGGCACTGAAGCTTTCTTT.

This rearrangement joins TRBV5-6 to TRBJ1-1; the D is unclear. The germline V and J ends were trimmed by 4 bases and 0 bases, with 16 bases remaining between them. Germline loops: CDR1 SGHDT, CDR2 YYEEEE. This CDR3 spans 16 amino acids. For the CDR3, the DNA is TGTGCCAGCAGCCTGAGAATCGGGGTACTGAACACTGAAGCTTTCTTT. Translating it yields CASSLRIGVLNTEAFF.

This clone is a singleton in its sample. This sequence joins TRBV7-9 and TRBJ1-1, with D possibly being TRBD1 (5 bases). V was trimmed by 5 bases and J by 9 bases, leaving 19 bases between them. From germline, CDR1 is SEHNR and CDR2 FQNEAQ (reference sequence). CDR3 length equals 14 residues. This CDR3 is CASSRVGGELKAFF. CDR3 sequence (DNA): TGTGCCAGCAGCAGGGTGGGGGGTGAGCTTAAAGCTTTCTTT.

This clone came up once. The rearrangement joins TRBV2 to TRBJ2-5, with TRBD1 identical over 9 bases. Germline CDR1 and CDR2: SNHLY and FYNNEI. The CDR3 is 17 residues long. J lost 2 bases, V lost 0 bases, and 7 bases had no gene match. The CDR3 bases are TGTGCCAGCAGTGAAGCCGGAGTTGGGACAGGGCAAGAGACCCAGTACTTC. Translating it yields CASSEAGVGTGQETQYF.

The rearrangement uses TRBV23-1 and TRBJ1-1; D is perhaps TRBD1 (5 bases). TRBV23-1 is annotated as an ORF whose role is uncertain. The length of the CDR3 is 13 residues. V gave up 0 bases and J gave up 8 bases, with 10 bases separating them. CDR3 bases: TGCGCCAGCAGTCAATCGGCCAGGGCGGAAGCTTTCTTT. It encodes CASSQSARAEAFF.

The sample holds one count of this clone. The gene calls are TRBV6-5 and TRBJ2-5; 9 bases map to TRBD2. The CDR3 runs 16 residues. V was pared by 4 bases and J by 2 bases, with 8 bases of the junction left unmatched. CDR1 and CDR2 from the germline V gene are MNHEY and SVGAGI. CDR3 in DNA: TGTGCCAGCAGTTTGACTAGAGCGGGGGGTCAAGAGACCCAGTACTTC. Its translation: CASSLTRAGGQETQYF.

This clone came up once. The chain combines TRBV21-1 with TRBJ1-1; the table's TRBD1 call for D was not verified on the DNA. TRBV21-1 represents a pseudogene. The CDR3 covers 13 residues. The CDR3 reads CASSAQGGPEAFF. CDR3 nucleotide sequence: TGTGCCAGCAGCGCCCAGGGTGGTCCTGAAGCTTTCTTT.

This clone was counted once. This sequence joins TRBV5-1 and TRBJ1-4, with TRBD1 matching 8 bases. CDR1 SGHRS and CDR2 YFSETQ come from the germline V gene. This CDR3 region has 15 residues. V trimming: 0 bases; J trimming: 5 bases; junction bases outside the gene matches: 3. The CDR3 DNA reads TGCGCCAGCAGCTTGGGCAGGGGGCCGAATGAAAAACTGTTTTTT. Residues: CASSLGRGPNEKLFF.

This clone has a handful of counts. This chain uses TRBV6-1 with TRBJ1-6, with 12 bases fitting TRBD1. Unmatched junction bases numbered 11, after V lost 4 bases and J lost 1 base. The CDR3 sequence is 20 residues long. Germline V gene sequence: CDR1 MNHNS, CDR2 SASEGT. For the CDR3, the DNA is TGTGCCAGCAGTGCAATTCCGGGACAGGGGGCAGGGTCCTATAATTCACCCCTCCACTTT. This encodes CASSAIPGQGAGSYNSPLHF.

This clone was seen a handful of times. The chain has TRBV18 and TRBJ2-3; D not certain. Germline-derived CDR1 and CDR2 are KGHSH and LQKENI. The V and J ends lost 2 bases and 1 base respectively, with 7 bases between them. The CDR3 consists of 14 residues. CDR3 in amino acids: CASSPRSRTDTQYF. DNA for the CDR3: TGTGCCAGCTCACCAAGGAGTCGCACAGATACGCAGTATTTT.

Points on this clone: The identical CDR3 is also encoded by other nucleotide sequences in the sample. V gene TRBV30 combines with J gene TRBJ1-1; D gene uncertain. Germline V CDR1 and CDR2: GTSNPN, SVGIG (reference sequence). This CDR3 contains 12 residues. The V gene lost 2 bases and the J gene lost 0 bases, with 4 bases spanning the gap. DNA of the CDR3: TGTGCCTGGAGTCGTATGAACACTGAAGCTTTCTTT. Protein product: CAWSRMNTEAFF. Supplemented by reference TRBV30 and TRBJ1-1, the full variable domain reads SQTIHQWPATLVQPVGSPLSLECTVEGTSNPNLYWYRQAAGRGLQLLFYSVGIGQISSEVPQNLSASRPQDRQFILSSKKLLLSDSGFYLCAWSRMNTEAFFGQGTRLTVV.

The V and J genes are TRBV28 and TRBJ1-5; TRBD1 might be the D (5 bases). CDR3 length: 15 amino acids. The ends were cut back, 6 bases at V and 6 bases at J, with 18 bases in the middle. In germline, CDR1 is MDHEN, CDR2 SYDVKM. CDR3 protein: CASSFTLGLVQPQHF. As DNA, the CDR3 is TGTGCCAGCAGCTTTACCCTGGGGCTGGTTCAGCCCCAGCATTTT.

Written as DNA, the CDR3 is TGTGCCAGCAGTCCGTGGACAGGGGGGTACCAAGAGACCCAGTACTTC. Translating it yields CASSPWTGGYQETQYF. The chain recombines TRBV27 with TRBJ2-5; TRBD1 matches 10 bases. The junction had 6 bases not matched to a gene; V was cut back by 5 bases and J by 0 bases. The germline V gene encodes CDR1 MNHEY and CDR2 SMNVEV (reference sequence). CDR3 length: 16 amino acids.

V usage is TRBV19 and J usage is TRBJ2-1; 7 bases map to TRBD1. From germline, CDR1 is LNHDA and CDR2 SQIVND (reference sequence). J gave up 4 bases and V 5 bases, and 8 bases lay outside the gene matches. This CDR3 contains 15 residues. As DNA, the CDR3 is TGTGCCAGTAGTCCCTCCACAGGGGAGTACAATGAGCAGTTCTTC. Its translation is CASSPSTGEYNEQFF.

The V and J genes are TRBV7-2 and TRBJ2-1; 10 bases are shared with TRBD2. This CDR3 region has 16 residues. With 1 base clipped from V and 2 bases from J, the junction kept 2 bases outside the gene matches. From germline, CDR1 is SGHTA and CDR2 FQGNSA. The chain's CDR3 is CASSLGTSGAYNEQFF. The CDR3 nucleotides are TGTGCCAGCAGCTTAGGGACTAGCGGAGCCTACAATGAGCAGTTCTTC.

This clone was seen more than once but under ten times. The chain has TRBV7-9 and TRBJ2-5; possibly TRBD1 for D (6 bases). CDR3 size: 16 residues. Trimming removed 5 bases from V and 5 bases from J, with 21 bases in between. Germline CDR1 and CDR2: SEHNR and FQNEAQ (reference sequence). Here the CDR3 DNA reads TGTGCCAGCAGCGGTTTAAGGGGGATGGATTGGGAGACCCAGTACTTC. Residues: CASSGLRGMDWETQYF.

This clone was recorded only once. The V gene is TRBV19, the J gene TRBJ2-1; D is possibly TRBD2 (5 bases). The CDR3 extends over 13 amino acids. The germline gives CDR1 LNHDA, CDR2 SQIVND (reference sequence). Deletions cut 3 bases from V and 6 bases from J, with 9 bases between. The CDR3 region has the DNA TGTGCCAGTAGTATTGGGAGATCCAATGAGCAGTTCTTC. Amino acids: CASSIGRSNEQFF.

Worth noting for this clone: Its ends do not fully match the called genes, so a read error is possible. V gene TRBV7-8 combines with J gene TRBJ1-5; tentative D call: TRBD1 (6 bases). The CDR3 is 15 amino acids. Germline-derived CDR1 and CDR2 are SGHVS and FQNEAQ. CDR3 sequence reads: CASSPLRGYNHPQHF. The CDR3 nucleotides read TGTGCCAGCAGCCCCTTGAGGGGGTACAATCATCCCCAGCATTTT.

The chain links TRBV11-1 to TRBJ2-5; 7 nucleotides agree with TRBD1. With V trimmed by 5 bases and J by 3 bases, 12 bases remained unmatched. CDR3 size: 16 residues. Germline lookup yields CDR1 SGHAT and CDR2 FQDESV (reference sequence). CDR3 sequence: CASSMGDSPIEETQYF. CDR3 DNA sequence: TGTGCCAGCAGCATGGGGGACAGCCCCATCGAAGAGACCCAGTACTTC.

With respect to this clone: The sample has other DNA sequences that encode this CDR3 too. V is TRBV28 and J is TRBJ2-7; D gene unclear. The CDR3 has 16 residues. Germline values: CDR1 MDHEN, CDR2 SYDVKM. Trimming shortened V by 2 bases and J by 7 bases, and 21 bases separated the two germline ends. The CDR3 sequence is CASSLVGSYLPVEQYF. As DNA, the CDR3 is TGTGCCAGCAGTTTAGTCGGGTCGTATCTTCCCGTTGAGCAGTACTTC.